The present T cell receptor beta chain was sequenced within a study of T cell repertoires in cytomegalovirus infection. Study-level background: CMV infection and matching HLA type were both indicated by public TCR beta signatures.

The germline CDR1 and CDR2 sequences are DFQATT and SNEGSKA (reference sequence). After removal of 3 bases from V and 6 bases from J, the junction contained 11 bases not matched to a gene. CDR3 length equals 14 residues. This clonotype was seen a handful of times. Its antigen is not identified. Study results and caveats: Carriers of CMV plus the relevant HLA were identified by cumulative public TCR beta family frequency. In two of eight donors, the top clonotype was HLA-C-restricted CMV-specific.

TCRdb analysed the reads with MiXCR anew, one entry per CDR3 protein. The table records about 300,000 distinct CDR3 sequences, approximately 10% of them present only once. The sequence derives from a human donor in good health (CMV status not recorded). Some clones in this sample may be carry-over from other donors' samples. The chain is built from TRBV20-1 and TRBJ2-7; 7 nucleotides line up with TRBD1. Specimen: PBMCs. For the CDR3, the DNA is TGCAGTGCTAGCGGAAAGAGGGGGCGTATCGAGCAGTACTTC. Translating gives CSASGKRGRIEQYF.